One T cell receptor (beta chain) is described in this entry. This clonotype was observed a few times. Its antigen has not been determined. No qualities accompany the bases; no much larger clone lies one base away. The data belong to a study of blood T cells in healthy people across ages (dated by TCRdb to 2015 to 2017). Regarding the complete study: In model experiments, template switching captured about one uniquely barcoded TCR beta cDNA molecule for every two T cells. Two additional independent replicas of 1 million unique cDNA reads from the same blood draw were analyzed for two donors (one aged 18 to 30 and one aged 80 or older). The donors were split into four age groups: young (average 16 years), middle-aged (roughly 39), aged (around 67) and long-lived (roughly 88). Using deep sequencing normalized with unique cDNA molecular identifiers, the study measured how TCR beta repertoire diversity changes with age.

The junction carries 16 bases between V and J, which are trimmed by 0 bases and 6 bases respectively. Its CDR3 holds 16 amino acids, cysteine through phenylalanine. The entry retains the CDR3 DNA only, 48 bases that are in frame from base 1. CDR1 and CDR2 are drawn from the germline V gene: SGDLS, YYNGEE. General findings and caveats noted by the study authors: Because profiling used bulk unsorted PBMCs, naive and antigen-experienced compartments could not be compared conclusively. Compared with the aged group, the long-lived group had more naive CD4+ T cells, fewer expanded clones and increased TCR diversity, suggesting age selection. Observed TCR beta diversity correlated strongly with the percentage of naive T cells measured by flow cytometry. As age increased, observed TCR beta diversity per million T cells dropped in a roughly linear way, and a significant reduction was already evident by age about 40. The CMV infection status of donors was not known, potentially confounding age-related changes in expanded clonotypes. Total diversity estimates from one million sequenced T cells were considered lower bounds and underestimates.

The library relied on 5' RACE. The reads were generated on an Illumina HiSeq 2500. A second PCR of roughly 7 to 11 cycles was performed with a sample-barcoded 5' primer and a J-beta primer mix. A unique molecular identifier was introduced onto each TCR beta cDNA molecule by a template-switch 5' adaptor carrying 12 random nucleotides. Each sample yielded at least 2.5 million CDR3-containing paired-end reads. All of the RNA was converted into first-strand cDNA using the Mint cDNA synthesis kit, with a TRBC-specific oligonucleotide serving as the primer. Following uracil-DNA glycosylase treatment, a first 18-cycle PCR with universal primers M1SS and BC2_uni_R was performed on all cDNA. Per the original workflow: Normalization of each sample was performed by random selection of 1 million high-quality reads, each carrying a distinct molecular identifier. Reads sharing molecular identifiers were discarded rather than binned into consensus sequences. MiTCR, with a Q25 quality threshold and the strictest error-elimination algorithm, was used for CDR3 identification, clonotype clustering and error correction. A nonparametric unseen species model with Euler transformation was used to estimate lower-bound total TCR beta diversity. TCRdb cleaned the public reads at Q25 with fastp, built clones with MiXCR and kept in-frame beta chains. When rows share a CDR3 protein, they turn into one entry using the most common DNA and genes. The V and J calls were not made by the authors but by TCRdb's processing. For this sample the table gives about 720,000 distinct CDR3 sequences, of which around 25% were detected only once. The ten top clones hold approximately 3.7% of the sample.

The 40 or so donors, aged about 6 to 100 years, were systemically healthy Caucasian individuals from Russia. Ten milliliters of peripheral blood were drawn from each donor into EDTA-treated Vacutainer tubes. Ficoll-Paque density-gradient centrifugation was used to isolate PBMCs, with at least 6.5 million per sample. Trizol reagent was used to extract total RNA from the PBMCs, yielding at least 5 micrograms per sample. For every donor, flow cytometry on a PBMC aliquot measured the percentage of naive CD45RAhigh/CD27high T cells. A further study also used this sample, focusing on T cells of mothers and their children. As noted in the second study: Donors were nine systemically healthy Caucasian individuals: three mothers and their six children. cDNA synthesis consumed the entire amount of extracted RNA, loaded at approximately 1.6 ug RNA in each 15 ul reaction. In the second PCR, sample barcodes and 2-4 random nucleotides were introduced via the M1S primer. Over 8 million TCR beta CDR3 reads were obtained for each mother, and around 3 million reads were obtained for each child. In both related and unrelated pairs, thymic selection shapes the output of TCR recombination in a similar way, with inherited differences having only a minor effect. Normalized repertoire overlap was always slightly but never significantly higher in related than unrelated mother-child pairs. No persistent microchimeric T cell clones were detected, at a sensitivity of roughly 96 clones per million clonotypes. In the study, deep NGS was used to compare the TCR beta repertoires of mothers and children, and features distinguishing related mother-child pairs from unrelated individuals were sought. Mothers averaged about 40 +/- 4 years of age and children averaged about 10 +/- 4 years. After adapter ligation was performed with NEBNext reagents, the libraries were sequenced on an Illumina HiSeq 2000 with 100+100 nt paired-end reads. To avoid cross-contamination, the mother libraries and the child libraries were prepared a month apart and sequenced in separate runs. Each donor had between roughly 450,000 and 2,300,000 distinct TCR beta clonotypes identified. Naive TCR beta clonotypes were estimated from low-frequency clonotypes matched to each donor's FACS-determined naive share, without sorting.

Sequenced material: blood. The chain was built from TRBV9 and TRBJ2-4; the D gene is perhaps TRBD1, on 6 matching bases. The origin of this receptor is a boy aged 5 to 17 in good health. CDR3 loop: CASSVGAGRGGNIQYF. The nucleotide sequence is TGTGCCAGCAGCGTAGGGGCGGGTAGAGGGGGAAACATTCAGTACTTC.